Given below is one T cell receptor beta chain in context. This sample was included in a study of control samples from healthy donors and cancer patients. Sequencing used immunoSEQ multiplex PCR; TCRdb keeps in-frame clones, though not all of them. The sample has 60,000 to 100,000 clones; approximately 89% are singletons. V was pared by 8 bases and J by 4 bases, with 13 bases between. The germline CDR1 and CDR2 sequences are ENHRY and SYGVKD. This CDR3 spans 13 amino acids. V and J are TRBV10-3 and TRBJ2-3, with D tentatively TRBD2 (7 bases). This receptor was identified in a man aged 50 to 60 in good health. The sample comprised blood. Here the CDR3 DNA reads TGTGCCATCGGGGGGGGCATATCAGATACGCAGTATTTT. Protein sequence: CAIGGGISDTQYF.